These 14 T cell receptor beta chains were sequenced from one sample in a study of OX40 agonist ivuxolimab in advanced cancers. Sequencing was performed with immunoSEQ multiplex PCR; in TCRdb, only in-frame clones are kept and a portion is missing. Of under 45,000 clones detected, about 70% appear once; the ten largest clones hold about 19%. Source: CD4+ or CD8+ T cells sorted from blood, taken in a trial of the OX40 agonist ivuxolimab. The receptors stem from an adult with an advanced solid tumor such as melanoma, head and neck, liver or kidney cancer.

This clone was counted many times. V is TRBV7-7 and J is TRBJ2-2; a possible D gene is TRBD1 (5 bases). The CDR3 consists of 14 residues. Germline values: CDR1 SSHAT, CDR2 FNYEAQ (reference sequence). The V end was cut by 5 bases, the J end by 1 base, with 8 bases between. The CDR3 region is CASSPDRNTGELFF. CDR3 sequence (DNA): TGTGCCAGCAGCCCCGACAGGAACACCGGGGAGCTGTTTTTT.

The chain joins TRBV6-6 to TRBJ1-1; TRBD1 matches at 7 bases. The germline CDR1 and CDR2 sequences are MNHNY and SVGAGI (reference sequence). Trimming at V came to 5 bases and at J to 4 bases, leaving 10 bases not matched to a gene. The CDR3 spans 15 residues. In DNA form, the CDR3 reads TGTGCCAGCAGTCACCAGCAGGGGGGCTTCACTGAAGCTTTCTTT. Translated: CASSHQQGGFTEAFF.

This chain joins TRBV12-5 and TRBJ1-2, with D unresolved. Trimming removed 1 base at V and 3 bases at J, with 18 bases between. CDR1 is LGHNT, CDR2 FRNRAP, per germline. The CDR3 length is 17 residues. Here the CDR3 DNA reads TGTGCTAGTGGTTTGGAAGGACTTACTCCGTCAGACTATGGCTACACCTTC. Amino acid sequence: CASGLEGLTPSDYGYTF.

The chain recombines TRBV5-5 with TRBJ2-1; D gene ambiguous. The germline CDR1 and CDR2 sequences are SGHKS and YYEKEE (reference sequence). CDR3 length equals 13 residues. With 5 bases removed from V and 9 bases from J, the gap between germline ends came to 15 bases. CDR3 residues: CASSRPGEIEQFF. The CDR3 nucleotides are TGTGCCAGCAGTCGTCCTGGTGAGATTGAGCAGTTCTTC. The whole variable domain, filled in from reference TRBV5-5 and TRBJ2-1, reads DAGVTQSPTHLIKTRGQQVTLRCSPISGHKSVSWYQQVLGQGPQFIFQYYEKEERGRGNFPDRFSARQFPNYSSELNVNALLLGDSALYLCASSRPGEIEQFFGPGTRLTVL.

This clone was detected only a few times. This chain joins TRBV28 and TRBJ1-5, with D hard to call. V dropped 4 bases and J dropped 9 bases, with 13 bases sitting between them. The germline CDR1 and CDR2 sequences are MDHEN and SYDVKM. The CDR3 length is 13 residues. CDR3 in DNA: TGTGCCAGCAGTTCGCCAGATCTTGGGCCCCAGCATTTT. Protein product: CASSSPDLGPQHF.

V is TRBV27 and J is TRBJ1-2, with D perhaps TRBD1 (5 bases). Trimming cost V 2 bases and J 3 bases, with 10 bases left between them. CDR3 length: 14 amino acids. Germline lookup yields CDR1 MNHEY and CDR2 SMNVEV (reference sequence). The DNA of the CDR3 is TGTGCCAGCAGTTTAGGGGGAGGGCACTATGGCTACACCTTC. This gives the protein CASSLGGGHYGYTF.

The chain combines TRBV4-2 with TRBJ2-3; D is perhaps TRBD1 (5 bases). Between the trimmed V and J ends, which lost 5 bases and 0 bases, there was a span of 15 bases. CDR1 and CDR2 from the germline V gene are LGHNA and YNFKEQ. The CDR3 is 16 residues long. The CDR3 bases are TGTGCCAGCAGCTTGGAAGGGGCCTTTAGCACAGATACGCAGTATTTT. Translating it yields CASSLEGAFSTDTQYF.

The gene calls are TRBV7-9 and TRBJ1-1, with D perhaps TRBD1 (6 bases). V dropped 3 bases and J dropped 4 bases, with 12 bases sitting between them. In germline, CDR1 is SEHNR, CDR2 FQNEAQ (reference sequence). This CDR3 region has 14 residues. CDR3 loop: CASSFEGVGTEAFF. The CDR3 DNA reads as TGTGCCAGCAGCTTTGAGGGGGTAGGCACTGAAGCTTTCTTT.

V and J are TRBV29-1 and TRBJ2-7, with D perhaps assigned TRBD1 or TRBD2 (6 bases each). Deletions cut 1 base from V and 2 bases from J, with 12 bases between. The CDR3 has 14 amino acids. Germline CDR1 SQVTM, CDR2 ANQGSEA. The CDR3 protein is CSVEGKGGPYEQYF. The CDR3 coding sequence is TGCAGCGTTGAAGGAAAGGGGGGTCCCTACGAGCAGTACTTC.

This chain connects TRBV2 to TRBJ1-2; D is unresolved. CDR3 length: 18 residues. Germline-derived CDR1 and CDR2 are SNHLY and FYNNEI. V was clipped by 2 bases and J by 4 bases, with 23 bases between them. DNA for the CDR3: TGTGCCAGCAGTGAAAGAAACAGTGCCAAACCCGACCTCTATGGCTACACCTTC. Translation gives CASSERNSAKPDLYGYTF.

The chain carries TRBV10-2 and TRBJ2-2; D call uncertain. The CDR3 loop spans 14 amino acids. V lost 5 bases to trimming and J lost 5 bases, with 12 bases between them. Germline V lookup: CDR1 WSHSY, CDR2 SAAADI. The CDR3 loop reads CASSTQRWTGELFF. The CDR3 nucleotides are TGCGCCAGCAGTACTCAGAGGTGGACCGGGGAGCTGTTTTTT.

This sequence joins TRBV6-5 and TRBJ1-2; D remains unclear. Trimming took 6 bases from V and 3 from J, leaving 11 bases between them. Germline V CDR1 and CDR2: MNHEY, SVGAGI. The CDR3 has 13 residues. CDR3: CASRDPWHYGYTF. The DNA for the CDR3 is TGTGCCAGCAGGGACCCCTGGCACTATGGCTACACCTTC.

The rearrangement uses TRBV5-6 and TRBJ2-3; 10 bases match TRBD1. After removal of 0 bases from V and 4 bases from J, the junction contained 2 bases not matched to a gene. The germline gives CDR1 SGHDT, CDR2 YYEEEE. The CDR3 sequence is 15 residues long. The CDR3 region has the DNA TGTGCCAGCAGCTTGGACGGGACAGGGGCAGATACGCAGTATTTT. Translation gives CASSLDGTGADTQYF.

The rearrangement joins TRBV5-1 to TRBJ2-5; possible D gene TRBD2, 6 bases. The length of the CDR3 is 15 residues. V shed 0 bases and J shed 5 bases, with 14 bases lying between them. Germline V gene lookup returns CDR1 SGHRS and CDR2 YFSETQ. The CDR3 here is CASSLAGAGLETQYF. The CDR3 DNA reads TGCGCCAGCAGCTTGGCCGGGGCGGGATTGGAGACCCAGTACTTC. The complete variable domain, with remaining parts taken from reference TRBV5-1 and TRBJ2-5, reads KAGVTQTPRYLIKTRGQQVTLSCSPISGHRSVSWYQQTPGQGLQFLFEYFSETQRNKGNFPGRFSGRQFSNSRSEMNVSTLELGDSALYLCASSLAGAGLETQYFGPGTRLLVL.